This T cell receptor (beta chain) stems from a study of blood T cell repertoires in COVID-19. About the study: Acute and convalescent COVID-19 samples came from the United States, Italy and Spain. Sources were T cells, B-cell-depleted T cells, or PBMCs; the material itself was cDNA or gDNA.

A note on this clone: This CDR3 is also generated by other DNA sequences in the sample.

Authors' processing steps: Reference gene primers were amplified, and this amplification served to estimate nucleated cell counts. TCRdb's copy holds only in-frame clones and misses some; the assay was immunoSEQ multiplex PCR. The DNA was the basis for D and trimming; V, J and clone size are from that table. The sample records a few hundred thousand clones, approximately 90% being singletons. The sample comprised peripheral blood. This clonotype was sampled from a man aged 18-30 years with active or convalescent COVID-19.

Here the CDR3 DNA reads TGTGCCAGCAGCCTACAGGGCAACACTGAAGCTTTCTTT. Translated: CASSLQGNTEAFF. The gene calls are TRBV2 and TRBJ1-1, with D maybe TRBD1 (6 bases). V lost 6 bases and J 2 bases, leaving 10 bases between the germline ends. Looked up from germline, CDR1 is SNHLY and CDR2 is FYNNEI. The CDR3 consists of 13 residues.